This T cell receptor (beta chain) came from a study of blood T cell repertoires in COVID-19. The repertoire was sequenced with immunoSEQ multiplex PCR; TCRdb's copy has only in-frame clones and lacks some. Found here are roughly 700,000 clones, 90% of them singletons; the top ten hold over 0.2%. The table lists this clone with a few counts. Per the germline V gene, CDR1 is LNHDA and CDR2 is SQIVND (reference sequence). V shed 4 bases and J shed 3 bases, with 13 bases lying between them. This CDR3 is 15 amino acids long. The TCR sequence derives from a young woman with acute or convalescent COVID-19. Sequencing was done on a sample of peripheral blood. This sequence joins TRBV19 and TRBJ1-3; D is unclear. The CDR3 nucleotides are TGTGCCAGTAGTACTAAAAATATAAATGGAAACACCATATATTTT. It specifies CASSTKNINGNTIYF.